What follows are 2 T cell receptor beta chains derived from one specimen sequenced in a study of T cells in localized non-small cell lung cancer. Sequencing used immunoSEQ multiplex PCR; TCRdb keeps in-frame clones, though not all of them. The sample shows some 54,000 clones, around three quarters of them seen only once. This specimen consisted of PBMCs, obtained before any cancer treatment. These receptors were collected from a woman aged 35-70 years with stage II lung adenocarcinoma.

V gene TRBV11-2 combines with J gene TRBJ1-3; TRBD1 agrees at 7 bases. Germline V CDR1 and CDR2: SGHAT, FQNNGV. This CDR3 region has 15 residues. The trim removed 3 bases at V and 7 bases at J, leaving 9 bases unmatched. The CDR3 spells CASSFDRAEVNTIYF. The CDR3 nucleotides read TGTGCCAGCAGCTTTGACAGGGCCGAAGTGAACACCATATATTTT.

CDR3 nucleotide sequence: TGTGCCAGCAGCTTGGGCGATCGCTACACAGATACGCAGTATTTT. Its translation is CASSLGDRYTDTQYF. The chain couples TRBV7-9 to TRBJ2-3; no reliable D call. Germline CDR1 SEHNR, CDR2 FQNEAQ (reference sequence). V was cut by 3 bases and J by 2 bases, with 12 bases left in between. The CDR3 extends over 15 amino acids.